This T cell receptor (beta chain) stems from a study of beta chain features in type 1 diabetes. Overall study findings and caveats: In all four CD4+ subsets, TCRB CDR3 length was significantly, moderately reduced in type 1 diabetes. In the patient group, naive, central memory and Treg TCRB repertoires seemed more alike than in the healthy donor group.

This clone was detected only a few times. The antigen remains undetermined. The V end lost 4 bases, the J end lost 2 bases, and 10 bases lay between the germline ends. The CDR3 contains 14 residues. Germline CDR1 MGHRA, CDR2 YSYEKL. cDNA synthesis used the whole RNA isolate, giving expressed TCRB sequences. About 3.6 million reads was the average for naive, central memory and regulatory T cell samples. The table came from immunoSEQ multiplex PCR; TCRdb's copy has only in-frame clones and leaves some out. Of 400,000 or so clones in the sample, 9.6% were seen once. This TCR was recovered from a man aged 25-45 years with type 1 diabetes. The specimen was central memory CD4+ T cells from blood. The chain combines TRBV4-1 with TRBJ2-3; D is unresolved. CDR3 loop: CASSPYDATDTQYF. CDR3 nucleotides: TGCGCCAGCAGCCCCTACGACGCCACAGATACGCAGTATTTT.